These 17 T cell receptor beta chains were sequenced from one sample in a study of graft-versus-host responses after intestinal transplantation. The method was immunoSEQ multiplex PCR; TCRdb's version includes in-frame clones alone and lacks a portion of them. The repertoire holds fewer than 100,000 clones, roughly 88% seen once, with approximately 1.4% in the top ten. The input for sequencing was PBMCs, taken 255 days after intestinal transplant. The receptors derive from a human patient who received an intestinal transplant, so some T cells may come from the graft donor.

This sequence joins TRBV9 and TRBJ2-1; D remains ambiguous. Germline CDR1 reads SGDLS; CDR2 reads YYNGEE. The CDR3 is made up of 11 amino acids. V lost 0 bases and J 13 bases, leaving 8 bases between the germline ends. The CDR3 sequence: CASSVGTVQFF. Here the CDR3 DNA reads TGTGCCAGCAGCGTAGGAACGGTCCAGTTCTTC.

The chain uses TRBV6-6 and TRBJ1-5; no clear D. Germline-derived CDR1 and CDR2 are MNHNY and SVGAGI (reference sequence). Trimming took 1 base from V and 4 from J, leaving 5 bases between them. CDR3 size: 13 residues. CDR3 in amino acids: CASSYLGNQPQHF. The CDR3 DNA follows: TGTGCCAGCAGTTACTTGGGGAATCAGCCCCAGCATTTT.

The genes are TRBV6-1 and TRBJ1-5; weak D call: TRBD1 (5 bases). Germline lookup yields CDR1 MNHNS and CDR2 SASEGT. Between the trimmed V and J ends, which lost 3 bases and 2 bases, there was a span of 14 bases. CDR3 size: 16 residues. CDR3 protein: CASSDEEGSGNQPQHF. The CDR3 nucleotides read TGTGCCAGCAGTGACGAGGAGGGGTCCGGCAATCAGCCCCAGCATTTT.

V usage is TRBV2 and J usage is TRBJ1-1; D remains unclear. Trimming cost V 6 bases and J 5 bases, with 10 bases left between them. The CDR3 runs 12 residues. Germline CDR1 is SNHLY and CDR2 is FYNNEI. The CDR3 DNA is TGTGCCAGCAGAAGATCGGGGACTGAAGCTTTCTTT. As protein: CASRRSGTEAFF.

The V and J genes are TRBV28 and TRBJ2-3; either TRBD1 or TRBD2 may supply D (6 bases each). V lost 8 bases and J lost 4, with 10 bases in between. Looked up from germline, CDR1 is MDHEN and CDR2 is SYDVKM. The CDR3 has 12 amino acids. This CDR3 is CASGGGADTQYF. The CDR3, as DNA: TGTGCCAGCGGGGGCGGGGCAGATACGCAGTATTTT.

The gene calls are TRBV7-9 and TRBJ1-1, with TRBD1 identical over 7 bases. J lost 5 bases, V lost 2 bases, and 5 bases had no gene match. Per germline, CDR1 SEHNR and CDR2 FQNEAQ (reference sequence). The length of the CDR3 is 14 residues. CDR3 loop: CASSLKGAGTEAFF. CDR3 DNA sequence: TGTGCCAGCAGCTTAAAGGGGGCAGGGACTGAAGCTTTCTTT. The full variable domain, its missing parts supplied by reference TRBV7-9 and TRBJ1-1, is DTGVSQNPRHKITKRGQNVTFRCDPISEHNRLYWYRQTLGQGPEFLTYFQNEAQLEKSRLLSDRFSAERPKGSFSTLEIQRTEQGDSAMYLCASSLKGAGTEAFFGQGTRLTVV.

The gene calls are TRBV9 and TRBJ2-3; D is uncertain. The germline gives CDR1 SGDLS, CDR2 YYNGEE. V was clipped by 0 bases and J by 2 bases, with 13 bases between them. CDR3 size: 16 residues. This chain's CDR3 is CASSVAAGWITDTQYF. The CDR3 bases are TGTGCCAGCAGCGTAGCGGCCGGGTGGATCACAGATACGCAGTATTTT.

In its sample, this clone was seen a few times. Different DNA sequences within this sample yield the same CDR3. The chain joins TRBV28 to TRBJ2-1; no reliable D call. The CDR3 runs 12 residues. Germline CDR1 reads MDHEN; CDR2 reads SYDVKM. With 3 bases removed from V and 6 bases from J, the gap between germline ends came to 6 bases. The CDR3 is CASSLGGNEQFF. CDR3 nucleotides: TGTGCCAGCAGTTTGGGCGGCAATGAGCAGTTCTTC.

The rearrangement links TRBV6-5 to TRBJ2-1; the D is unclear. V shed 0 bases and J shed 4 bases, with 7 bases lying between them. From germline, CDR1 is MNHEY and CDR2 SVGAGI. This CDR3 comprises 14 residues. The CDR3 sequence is CASSYSDGYNEQFF. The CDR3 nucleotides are TGTGCCAGCAGTTACTCGGACGGTTACAATGAGCAGTTCTTC.

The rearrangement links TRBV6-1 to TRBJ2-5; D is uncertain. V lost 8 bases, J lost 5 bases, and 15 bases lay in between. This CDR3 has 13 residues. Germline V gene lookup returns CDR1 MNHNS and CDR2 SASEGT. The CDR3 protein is CASRPAGRETQYF. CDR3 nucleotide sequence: TGTGCCAGCCGTCCCGCTGGCCGGGAGACCCAGTACTTC.

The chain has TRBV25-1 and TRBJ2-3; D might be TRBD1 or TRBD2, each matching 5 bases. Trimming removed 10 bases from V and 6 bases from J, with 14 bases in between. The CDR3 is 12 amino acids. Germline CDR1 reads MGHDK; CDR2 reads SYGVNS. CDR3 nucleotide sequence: TGTGCCACCCAGGGAGTGGGGGATACGCAGTATTTT. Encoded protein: CATQGVGDTQYF.

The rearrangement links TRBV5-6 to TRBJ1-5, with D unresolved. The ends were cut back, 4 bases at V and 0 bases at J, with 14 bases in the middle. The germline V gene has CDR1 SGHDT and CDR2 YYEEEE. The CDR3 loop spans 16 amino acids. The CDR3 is CASSPWHSYSNQPQHF. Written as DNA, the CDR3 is TGTGCCAGCAGCCCCTGGCACAGCTATAGCAATCAGCCCCAGCATTTT. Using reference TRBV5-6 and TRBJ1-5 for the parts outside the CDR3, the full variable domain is DAGVTQSPTHLIKTRGQQVTLRCSPKSGHDTVSWYQQALGQGPQFIFQYYEEEERQRGNFPDRFSGHQFPNYSSELNVNALLLGDSALYLCASSPWHSYSNQPQHFGDGTRLSIL.

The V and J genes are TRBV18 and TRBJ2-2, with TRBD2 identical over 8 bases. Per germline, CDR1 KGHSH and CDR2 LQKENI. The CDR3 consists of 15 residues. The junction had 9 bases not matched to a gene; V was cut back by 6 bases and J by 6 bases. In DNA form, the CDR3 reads TGTGCCAGCTCCGCCGGGACTAGTCTCTCCGGGGAGCTGTTTTTT. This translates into CASSAGTSLSGELFF.

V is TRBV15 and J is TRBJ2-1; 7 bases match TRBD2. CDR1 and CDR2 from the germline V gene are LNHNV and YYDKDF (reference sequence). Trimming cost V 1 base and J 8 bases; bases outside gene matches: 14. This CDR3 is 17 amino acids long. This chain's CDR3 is CATSRVFLAGDMHEQFF. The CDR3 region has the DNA TGTGCCACCAGCAGAGTTTTTTTGGCGGGGGATATGCATGAGCAGTTCTTC.

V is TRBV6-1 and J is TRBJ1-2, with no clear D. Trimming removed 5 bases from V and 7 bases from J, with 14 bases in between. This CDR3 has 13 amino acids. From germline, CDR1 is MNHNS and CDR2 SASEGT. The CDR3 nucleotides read TGTGCCAGCAGTTATGAGACCTTGGGTGGCTACACCTTC. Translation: CASSYETLGGYTF.

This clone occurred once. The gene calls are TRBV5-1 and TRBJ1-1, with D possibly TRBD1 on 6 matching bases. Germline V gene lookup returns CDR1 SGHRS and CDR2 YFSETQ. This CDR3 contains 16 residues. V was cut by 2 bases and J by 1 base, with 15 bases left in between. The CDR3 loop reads CASSFRAGAENTEAFF. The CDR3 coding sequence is TGCGCCAGCAGCTTTCGGGCAGGGGCGGAGAACACTGAAGCTTTCTTT.

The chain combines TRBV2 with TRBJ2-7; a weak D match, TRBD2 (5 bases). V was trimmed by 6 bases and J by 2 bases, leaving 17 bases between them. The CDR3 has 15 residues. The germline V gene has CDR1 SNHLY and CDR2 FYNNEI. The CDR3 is CASSLFWESAYEQYF. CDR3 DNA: TGTGCCAGCAGCCTCTTTTGGGAGTCGGCCTACGAGCAGTACTTC.